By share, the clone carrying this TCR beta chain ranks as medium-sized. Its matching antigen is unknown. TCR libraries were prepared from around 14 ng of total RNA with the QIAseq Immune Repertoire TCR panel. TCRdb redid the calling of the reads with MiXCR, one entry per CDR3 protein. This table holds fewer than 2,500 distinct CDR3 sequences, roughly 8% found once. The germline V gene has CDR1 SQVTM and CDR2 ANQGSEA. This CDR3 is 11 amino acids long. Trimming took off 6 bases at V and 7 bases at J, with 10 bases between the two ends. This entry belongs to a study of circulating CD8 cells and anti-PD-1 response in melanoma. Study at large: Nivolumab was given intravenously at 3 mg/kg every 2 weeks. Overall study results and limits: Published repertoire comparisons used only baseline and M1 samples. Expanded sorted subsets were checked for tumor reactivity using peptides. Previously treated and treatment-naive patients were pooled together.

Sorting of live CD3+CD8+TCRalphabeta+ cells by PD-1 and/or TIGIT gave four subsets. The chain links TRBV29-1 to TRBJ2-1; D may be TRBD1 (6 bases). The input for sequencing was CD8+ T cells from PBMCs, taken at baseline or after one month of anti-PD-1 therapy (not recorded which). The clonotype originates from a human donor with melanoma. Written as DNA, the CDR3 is TGCAGCGTCCCGAGGGGGAATGAGCAGTTCTTC. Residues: CSVPRGNEQFF.